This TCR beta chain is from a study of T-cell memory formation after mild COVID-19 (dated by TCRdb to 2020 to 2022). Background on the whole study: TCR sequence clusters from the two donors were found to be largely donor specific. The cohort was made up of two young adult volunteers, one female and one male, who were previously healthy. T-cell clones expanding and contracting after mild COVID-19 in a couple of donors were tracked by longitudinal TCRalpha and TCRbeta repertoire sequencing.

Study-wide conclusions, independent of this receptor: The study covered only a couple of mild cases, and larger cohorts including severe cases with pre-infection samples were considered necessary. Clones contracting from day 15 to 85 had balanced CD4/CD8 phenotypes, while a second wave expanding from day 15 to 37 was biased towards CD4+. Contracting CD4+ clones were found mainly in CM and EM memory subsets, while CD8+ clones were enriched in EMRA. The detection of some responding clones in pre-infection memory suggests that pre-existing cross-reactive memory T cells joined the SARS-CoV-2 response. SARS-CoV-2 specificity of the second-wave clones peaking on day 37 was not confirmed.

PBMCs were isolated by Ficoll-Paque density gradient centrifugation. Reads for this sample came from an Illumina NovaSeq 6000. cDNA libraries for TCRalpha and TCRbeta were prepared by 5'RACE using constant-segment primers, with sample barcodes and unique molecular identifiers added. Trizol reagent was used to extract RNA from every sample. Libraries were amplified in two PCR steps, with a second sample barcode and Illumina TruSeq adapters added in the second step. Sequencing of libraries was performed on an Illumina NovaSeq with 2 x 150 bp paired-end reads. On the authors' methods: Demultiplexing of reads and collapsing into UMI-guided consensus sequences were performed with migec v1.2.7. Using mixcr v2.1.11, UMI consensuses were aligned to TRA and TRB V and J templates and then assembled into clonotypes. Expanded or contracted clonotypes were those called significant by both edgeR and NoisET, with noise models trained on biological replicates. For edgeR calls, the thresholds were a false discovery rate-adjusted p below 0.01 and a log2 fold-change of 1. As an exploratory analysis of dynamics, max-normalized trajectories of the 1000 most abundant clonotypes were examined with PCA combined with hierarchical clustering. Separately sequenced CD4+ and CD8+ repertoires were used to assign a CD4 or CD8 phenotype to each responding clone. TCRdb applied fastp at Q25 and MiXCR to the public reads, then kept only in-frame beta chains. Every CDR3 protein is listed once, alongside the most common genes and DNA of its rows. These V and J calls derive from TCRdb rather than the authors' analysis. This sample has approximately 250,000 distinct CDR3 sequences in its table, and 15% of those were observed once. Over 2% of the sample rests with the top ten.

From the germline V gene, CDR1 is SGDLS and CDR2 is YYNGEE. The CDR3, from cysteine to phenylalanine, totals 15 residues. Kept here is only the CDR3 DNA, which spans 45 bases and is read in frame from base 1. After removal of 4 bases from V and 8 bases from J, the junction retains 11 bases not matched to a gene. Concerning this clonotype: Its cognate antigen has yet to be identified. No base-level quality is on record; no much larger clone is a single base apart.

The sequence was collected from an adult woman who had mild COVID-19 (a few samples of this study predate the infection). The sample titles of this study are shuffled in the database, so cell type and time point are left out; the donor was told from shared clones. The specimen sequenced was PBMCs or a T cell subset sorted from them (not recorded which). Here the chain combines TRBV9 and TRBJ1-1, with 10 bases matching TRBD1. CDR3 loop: CASSPLGGGQGEAFF. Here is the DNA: TGTGCCAGCAGCCCACTTGGGGGGGGACAGGGGGAAGCTTTCTTT.